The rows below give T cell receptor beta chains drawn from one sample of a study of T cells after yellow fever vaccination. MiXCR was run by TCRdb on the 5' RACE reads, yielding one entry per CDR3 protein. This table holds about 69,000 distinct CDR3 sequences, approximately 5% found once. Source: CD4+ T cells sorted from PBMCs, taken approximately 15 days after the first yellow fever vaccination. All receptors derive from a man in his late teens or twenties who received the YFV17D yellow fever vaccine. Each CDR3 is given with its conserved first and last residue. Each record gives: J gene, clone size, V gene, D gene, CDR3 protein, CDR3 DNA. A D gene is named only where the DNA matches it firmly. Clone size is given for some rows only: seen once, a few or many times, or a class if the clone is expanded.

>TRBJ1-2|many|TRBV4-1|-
CASSQVITGRKDGYTF
TGCGCCAGCAGCCAAGTGATTACAGGGAGGAAAGATGGCTACACCTTC
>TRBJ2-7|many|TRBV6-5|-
CASSYSSISYEQYF
TGTGCCAGCAGTTACTCATCCATTTCCTACGAGCAGTACTTC
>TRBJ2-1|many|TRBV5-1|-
CASSLVEPYYNEQFF
TGCGCCAGCAGCTTGGTAGAACCTTACTACAATGAGCAGTTCTTC
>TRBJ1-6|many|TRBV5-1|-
CASSLDGGNSPLHF
TGCGCCAGCAGCTTGGACGGAGGGAATTCACCCCTCCACTTT
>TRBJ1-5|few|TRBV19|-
CASRSYLYSNQPQHF
TGTGCCAGTAGATCCTACCTATATAGCAATCAGCCCCAGCATTTT
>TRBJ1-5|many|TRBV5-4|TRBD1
CASSSGTGGNQPQHF
TGTGCCAGCAGCTCTGGGACAGGGGGAAATCAGCCCCAGCATTTT
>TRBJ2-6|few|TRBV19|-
CASSISTVSSGANVLTF
TGTGCCAGTAGTATATCGACGGTGAGCTCTGGGGCCAACGTCCTGACTTTC
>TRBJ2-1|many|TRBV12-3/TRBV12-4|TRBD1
CASSNRDRVINEQFF
TGTGCCAGCAGTAACCGGGACAGGGTAATTAATGAGCAGTTCTTC
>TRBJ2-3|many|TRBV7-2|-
CASSFYTDTQYF
TGTGCCAGCAGCTTTTACACAGATACGCAGTATTTT
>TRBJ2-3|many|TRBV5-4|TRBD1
CASSRGGTGALTDTQYF
TGTGCCAGCAGCCGGGGCGGGACAGGGGCACTCACAGATACGCAGTATTTT
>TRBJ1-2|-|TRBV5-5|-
CASSFGQYGYTF
TGTGCCAGCAGCTTTGGGCAGTATGGCTACACCTTC
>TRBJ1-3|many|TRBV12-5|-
CASGLLRSNSGNTIYF
TGTGCTAGTGGTTTGCTAAGGTCAAACTCTGGAAACACCATATATTTT
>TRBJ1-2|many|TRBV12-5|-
CASGLSLGQTIGGMDGYTF
TGTGCTAGTGGTTTGTCTCTGGGACAAACGATAGGAGGAATGGATGGCTACACCTTC
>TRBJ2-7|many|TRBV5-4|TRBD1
CASRPGQGTDEQYF
TGTGCCAGCAGGCCGGGACAGGGGACCGACGAGCAGTACTTC
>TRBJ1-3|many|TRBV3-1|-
CASGGASGNTIYF
TGTGCCAGCGGGGGGGCATCTGGAAACACCATATATTTT
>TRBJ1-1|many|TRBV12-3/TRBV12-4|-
CASSLSEVNTEAFF
TGTGCCAGCAGTTTATCGGAAGTGAACACTGAAGCTTTCTTT
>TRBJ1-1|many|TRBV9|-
CASSITAENTEAFF
TGTGCCAGCAGCATTACAGCAGAGAACACTGAAGCTTTCTTT
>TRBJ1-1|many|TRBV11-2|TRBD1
CASSGQGNTEAFF
TGTGCCAGCAGCGGACAGGGGAACACTGAAGCTTTCTTT
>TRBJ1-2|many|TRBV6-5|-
CASSSQPNYGYTF
TGTGCCAGCAGTTCACAGCCAAACTATGGCTACACCTTC
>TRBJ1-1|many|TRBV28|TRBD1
CASSFGIRDRATEAFF
TGTGCCAGCAGTTTCGGCATCCGGGACAGGGCCACTGAAGCTTTCTTT
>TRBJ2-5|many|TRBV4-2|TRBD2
CASSQGLAGGGETQYF
TGTGCCAGCAGCCAAGGACTAGCGGGGGGTGGGGAGACCCAGTACTTC
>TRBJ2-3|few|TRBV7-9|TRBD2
CASTRRGAPELTDTQYF
TGTGCCTCCACCCGGCGGGGGGCCCCCGAGCTCACAGATACGCAGTATTTT
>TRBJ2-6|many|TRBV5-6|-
CASSLTKGAGANVLTF
TGTGCCAGCAGCTTGACAAAAGGCGCGGGGGCCAACGTCCTGACTTTC
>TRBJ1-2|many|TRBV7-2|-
CASSLDPQGQLSYTF
TGTGCCAGCAGCTTAGACCCCCAAGGGCAGCTAAGCTACACCTTC
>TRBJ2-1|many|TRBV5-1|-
CASSLWGISYNEQFF
TGCGCCAGCAGCTTGTGGGGTATCTCCTACAATGAGCAGTTCTTC
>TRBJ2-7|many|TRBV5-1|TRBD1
CASSPGTGPGEQYF
TGCGCCAGCAGCCCGGGGACAGGGCCCGGGGAGCAGTACTTC
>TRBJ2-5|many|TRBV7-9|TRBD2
CASSLASGGLETQYF
TGTGCCAGCAGCTTAGCAAGCGGGGGTTTGGAGACCCAGTACTTC
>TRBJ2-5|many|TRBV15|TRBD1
CATSRGWTGLQETQYF
TGTGCCACCAGCAGAGGCTGGACAGGGCTACAAGAGACCCAGTACTTC
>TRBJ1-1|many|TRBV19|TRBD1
CASSIDRQAGGDTEAFF
TGTGCCAGTAGTATAGATCGCCAAGCAGGGGGCGACACTGAAGCTTTCTTT